This T cell receptor beta chain was found in a study of T-cell reconstitution after alpha-beta-depleted transplantation in children. The V segment lost 5 bases and the J segment 7 bases; nucleotides outside the gene matches: 3. The CDR3 spans 12 residues. Germline V lookup: CDR1 KGHSH, CDR2 LQKENI. In this sample, this clonotype turned up a few times. Construction of the TCRbeta library involved unique molecular identifiers. MiXCR, applied by TCRdb to the PCR reads, yields one record per CDR3 protein. In the table there are approximately 290,000 distinct CDR3 sequences, roughly 11% of which are singletons.

This chain links TRBV18 with TRBJ2-5; 8 bases match TRBD1. The sequence derives from a male patient aged 2 to 10 who had a stem cell transplant for chronic granulomatous disease, so the T cells may come from the graft donor. The sample in question was peripheral blood, obtained 180 days after TCRalphabeta/CD19-depleted stem cell transplant. DNA for the CDR3: TGTGCCAGCTCATCGACAGGGGCGACCCAGTACTTC. This gives the protein CASSSTGATQYF.